The next 30 T cell receptor beta chains were all read from a single sample in a study of T cells after yellow fever vaccination. TCRdb analysed the 5' RACE reads with MiXCR anew, one entry per CDR3 protein. The repertoire consists of some 290,000 distinct CDR3 sequences, with about 10% occurring once and the leading ten covering approximately 3%. The sample was CD4+ T cells sorted from PBMCs, taken 45 days after the yellow fever booster vaccination. These receptors were obtained from a young man who received the YFV17D yellow fever vaccine.

This CDR3 reads CASSLDRGASAFF. CDR3 nucleotides: TGTGCCAGCAGCTTAGACCGGGGGGCCTCGGCTTTCTTT. The V call is TRBV7-2, the J call TRBJ1-1, with D possibly matching TRBD1 (6 bases). The CDR3 is made up of 13 amino acids. The germline V and J ends were trimmed by 1 base and 11 bases, with 14 bases remaining between them. Germline V gene sequence: CDR1 SGHTA, CDR2 FQGNSA.

This clonotype was picked up many times. The chain combines TRBV4-1 with TRBJ2-1; D is possibly TRBD1 (5 bases). Germline V lookup: CDR1 MGHRA, CDR2 YSYEKL. The CDR3 runs to 18 residues. The ends were cut back, 3 bases at V and 2 bases at J, with 20 bases in the middle. CDR3: CASSHDTGRPGPYNEQFF. CDR3 DNA sequence: TGCGCCAGCAGCCATGATACCGGACGTCCAGGGCCCTACAATGAGCAGTTCTTC.

The chain recombines TRBV2 with TRBJ1-2; 8 bases match TRBD1. V was clipped by 5 bases and J by 2 bases; unmatched bases: 7. The CDR3 runs 15 residues. The germline CDR1 and CDR2 sequences are SNHLY and FYNNEI. CDR3 residues: CASSPDRGANYGYTF. CDR3 nucleotide sequence: TGTGCCAGCAGTCCCGACAGGGGAGCCAACTATGGCTACACCTTC.

This clonotype was detected only a few times. The V and J genes are TRBV6-5 and TRBJ1-1, with D hard to call. V lost 6 bases and J 0 bases, leaving 11 bases between the germline ends. Germline CDR1 is MNHEY and CDR2 is SVGAGI. The CDR3 contains 14 residues. The CDR3 DNA is TGTGCCAGCAGGAGGGTGGCCTTGAACACTGAAGCTTTCTTT. Its protein product is CASRRVALNTEAFF.

This rearrangement joins TRBV5-1 to TRBJ2-7, with a possible D match to TRBD1 (8 bases). This CDR3 spans 15 amino acids. Germline V lookup: CDR1 SGHRS, CDR2 YFSETQ. V was pared by 0 bases and J by 5 bases, with 15 bases between. The CDR3 coding sequence is TGCGCCAGCAGCTTGGCCGGTACAGGGGGGGACGAGCAGTACTTC. Residues: CASSLAGTGGDEQYF.

As concerns this clonotype: Sequence at one end of the junction differs from germline and may be a read error. V usage is TRBV6-5 and J usage is TRBJ2-1; D is unclear. The V gene's germline CDR1 is MNHEY and CDR2 SVGAGI. CDR3 length: 11 residues. Here the CDR3 DNA reads TGTGCCAGCAGGGCCTACAGTGAGCAGTTCTTC. Translation gives CASRAYSEQFF.

This clonotype was observed a handful of times. The chain carries TRBV20-1 and TRBJ2-2; D is perhaps TRBD1 (5 bases). Germline V gene lookup returns CDR1 DFQATT and CDR2 SNEGSKA (reference sequence). There are 14 residues in the CDR3. The V end lost 5 bases, the J end lost 6 bases, and 16 bases lay between the germline ends. The CDR3 DNA is TGCAGTGCTCTGCTTGGCCAGGGCGCCGGGGAGCTGTTTTTT. Translated: CSALLGQGAGELFF.

This clonotype has a handful of counts. The chain is built from TRBV12-3 or TRBV12-4 and TRBJ2-4; D tentatively fits TRBD1 or TRBD2 (5 bases each). This CDR3 spans 14 amino acids. Trimming took off 5 bases at V and 13 bases at J, with 21 bases between the two ends. CDR3 nucleotides: TGTGCCAGCAGTCCCTATTCCGGGACCGCCCCACAGTACTTC. Its translation is CASSPYSGTAPQYF.

Here the CDR3 reads CASSGRGRGKLFF. CDR3 DNA: TGTGCCAGCAGTGGTCGGGGGCGCGGAAAACTGTTTTTT. The chain has TRBV25-1 and TRBJ1-4, with D perhaps TRBD1 (6 bases). V dropped 4 bases and J dropped 10 bases, with 13 bases sitting between them. The CDR3 is 13 amino acids. CDR1 is MGHDK, CDR2 SYGVNS, per germline.

Only a few counts were recorded for this clonotype. The chain combines TRBV20-1 with TRBJ2-6; D gene ambiguous. This CDR3 region has 15 residues. Germline lookup yields CDR1 DFQATT and CDR2 SNEGSKA (reference sequence). V gave up 6 bases and J gave up 0 bases, with 12 bases separating them. The CDR3 sequence: CSAAQPTSGANVLTF. The CDR3, as DNA: TGCAGTGCGGCCCAACCCACCTCTGGGGCCAACGTCCTGACTTTC.

The chain combines TRBV5-1 with TRBJ1-3; D might be TRBD1 (5 bases). V lost 3 bases, J lost 7 bases, and 14 bases lay in between. This CDR3 comprises 14 residues. Germline loops: CDR1 SGHRS, CDR2 YFSETQ. As DNA, the CDR3 is TGCGCCAGCAGCTGGGGGACGCTTCCTAACACCATATATTTT. Translation: CASSWGTLPNTIYF. The full variable domain, its missing parts supplied by reference TRBV5-1 and TRBJ1-3, is KAGVTQTPRYLIKTRGQQVTLSCSPISGHRSVSWYQQTPGQGLQFLFEYFSETQRNKGNFPGRFSGRQFSNSRSEMNVSTLELGDSALYLCASSWGTLPNTIYFGEGSWLTVV.

This clonotype turned up a few times. The chain combines TRBV18 with TRBJ2-7; D is perhaps TRBD2 (7 bases). This CDR3 contains 14 residues. Germline CDR1 is KGHSH and CDR2 is LQKENI. Trimming removed 3 bases at V and 2 bases at J, with 11 bases between. Here the CDR3 DNA reads TGTGCCAGCTCACCGGGGGGGGGCCCCTACGAGCAGTACGTC. Translation gives CASSPGGGPYEQYV.

The chain recombines TRBV12-3 or TRBV12-4 with TRBJ2-7, with 8 bases identical to TRBD1. The V and J ends lost 6 bases and 2 bases, in that order; junction bases with no gene match: 9. CDR3 length: 15 amino acids. This CDR3 reads CASSPGTGKTYEQYF. CDR3 nucleotides: TGTGCCAGCAGCCCCGGGACAGGAAAAACCTACGAGCAGTACTTC.

This clonotype appeared a few times. DNA of the CDR3: TGTGCCAGCAGTCAGGGGATTTACTACGAGCAGTACTTC. Protein product: CASSQGIYYEQYF. The V call is TRBV6-5, the J call TRBJ2-7, with D perhaps TRBD1 (6 bases). Germline V gene data show CDR1 as MNHEY and CDR2 as SVGAGI. The CDR3 is made up of 13 amino acids. The V and J ends lost 5 bases and 3 bases respectively, with 11 bases between them.

This chain uses TRBV9 with TRBJ2-1; possibly TRBD2 for D (5 bases). The germline V gene encodes CDR1 SGDLS and CDR2 YYNGEE. V was cut by 10 bases and J by 6 bases, with 23 bases left in between. The CDR3 runs 15 residues. The CDR3 coding sequence is TGTGCCGGAGAGGGCCCGGGAAGGTCGGCCAATGAGCAGTTCTTC. This encodes CAGEGPGRSANEQFF.

The CDR3 DNA reads as TGCAGTGCTAGCGGGACAGCTTACGAGCAGTACTTC. Its protein product is CSASGTAYEQYF. The rearrangement links TRBV20-1 to TRBJ2-7, with 7 bases lining up with TRBD1. J was trimmed by 4 bases and V by 3 bases; bases with no gene match: 3. Germline V gene sequence: CDR1 DFQATT, CDR2 SNEGSKA (reference sequence). CDR3 length: 12 residues.

The CDR3 DNA sequence: TGTGCCAGCAGTTTGCGGGTTTTAGCGAACTATGGCTACACCTTC. Translation: CASSLRVLANYGYTF. The chain links TRBV12-3 or TRBV12-4 to TRBJ1-2; D uncertain. The CDR3 extends over 15 amino acids. V was cut by 3 bases and J by 2 bases, with 13 bases left in between.

This clonotype was seen a few times. This chain joins TRBV27 and TRBJ2-3; 16 bases line up with TRBD2. The germline V gene encodes CDR1 MNHEY and CDR2 SMNVEV (reference sequence). The CDR3 length is 19 residues. The trim removed 6 bases at V and 6 bases at J, leaving 15 bases unmatched. The CDR3 is CASSHGTSGGAVGGDTQYF. The CDR3 nucleotides read TGTGCCAGCAGCCACGGGACTAGCGGGGGGGCCGTCGGTGGGGATACGCAGTATTTT.

A few counts support this clonotype. V usage is TRBV28 and J usage is TRBJ2-7; tentatively, D is TRBD1 (5 bases). The V and J ends lost 5 bases and 5 bases respectively, with 10 bases between them. This CDR3 comprises 12 residues. From germline, CDR1 is MDHEN and CDR2 SYDVKM. CDR3 coding DNA: TGTGCCAGCAGTCTCCAGGGCCACGAGCAGTACGTC. Its translation: CASSLQGHEQYV.

The chain couples TRBV21-1 to TRBJ2-6; TRBD2 is the table's D call and was not checked against the DNA. TRBV21-1 is listed as a pseudogene. The CDR3 covers 21 residues. This chain's CDR3 is CASSKRGTAVLYRSGANVLTF. The CDR3 region has the DNA TGTGCCAGCAGCAAACGTGGGACAGCGGTATTGTATCGCTCTGGGGCCAACGTCCTGACTTTC.

The J gene is TRBJ1-3, the V gene TRBV25-1; D may be TRBD1 (5 bases). In germline, CDR1 is MGHDK, CDR2 SYGVNS. This CDR3 region has 15 residues. V was clipped by 1 base and J by 0 bases, with 7 bases between them. The CDR3 sequence is CASSELGGSGNTIYF. CDR3 nucleotide sequence: TGTGCCAGCAGTGAATTGGGGGGCTCTGGAAACACCATATATTTT.

In the case of this clonotype: One end of the junction is discordant with germline, which a read error may explain. V gene TRBV7-9 combines with J gene TRBJ2-5, with 7 bases fitting TRBD1. CDR1 SEHNR and CDR2 FQNEAQ come from the germline V gene (reference sequence). This CDR3 has 15 amino acids. Here the CDR3 DNA reads TGTGCCAGCAGCTCGAGGGGACAGACCCAAGTGACCCAGTACTTC. This encodes CASSSRGQTQVTQYF.

This clonotype was counted between two and nine times. The J gene is TRBJ2-2, the V gene TRBV27, with 8 positions matching TRBD1. Germline CDR1 reads MNHEY; CDR2 reads SMNVEV (reference sequence). J lost 5 bases, V lost 8 bases, and 10 bases had no gene match. This CDR3 region has 15 residues. DNA for the CDR3: TGTGCCAGCTCGACCGGGACAGGAAGAACCGGGGAGCTGTTTTTT. Protein product: CASSTGTGRTGELFF.

The chain recombines TRBV4-1 with TRBJ2-1, with D perhaps matching TRBD2 (5 bases). V lost 0 bases, J lost 3 bases, and 18 bases lay in between. Germline V gene lookup returns CDR1 MGHRA and CDR2 YSYEKL. The CDR3 has 18 amino acids. The CDR3 coding sequence is TGCGCCAGCAGCCAAGAGAGGAGGTCGGTCCGTAACTACAATGAGCAGTTCTTC. It is translated as CASSQERRSVRNYNEQFF.

This clonotype was picked up many times. The CDR3 sequence is CASSLGGARDTQYF. As DNA, the CDR3 is TGTGCCAGCAGCTTAGGGGGGGCGCGGGATACGCAGTATTTT. The genes are TRBV7-8 and TRBJ2-3, with D possibly called TRBD1 or TRBD2 (6 bases each). Germline V gene lookup returns CDR1 SGHVS and CDR2 FQNEAQ. Trimming stripped 1 base from V and 6 bases from J, with 11 bases between. The CDR3 contains 14 residues.

This clonotype was seen many times. The chain is built from TRBV5-1 and TRBJ1-1; D possibly corresponds to TRBD1 (6 bases). The CDR3 spans 14 residues. Germline V gives CDR1 SGHRS, CDR2 YFSETQ. The ends were cut back, 5 bases at V and 0 bases at J, with 11 bases in the middle. As DNA, the CDR3 is TGCGCCAGCAGTTCCACAGGGATGAACACTGAAGCTTTCTTT. Amino acid sequence: CASSSTGMNTEAFF.

The V gene is TRBV6-5, the J gene TRBJ2-3; TRBD2 might be the D (6 bases). The germline CDR1 and CDR2 sequences are MNHEY and SVGAGI. The V and J ends lost 2 bases and 3 bases respectively, with 9 bases between them. This CDR3 has 14 residues. Written as DNA, the CDR3 is TGTGCCAGCAGTTACGCAGGGAGGACAGATACGCAGTATTTT. This codes for CASSYAGRTDTQYF.

This clonotype was counted between two and nine times. The chain links TRBV7-2 to TRBJ2-1; 9 positions match TRBD2. The CDR3 totals 14 residues. Germline CDR1 is SGHTA and CDR2 is FQGNSA. J lost 5 bases, V lost 4 bases, and 3 bases had no gene match. In DNA form, the CDR3 reads TGTGCCAGCAGCTATAGCGGGGGCGACAATGAGCAGTTCTTC. This translates into CASSYSGGDNEQFF.

This clonotype was seen only a few times. This chain links TRBV5-5 with TRBJ1-2, with 9 bases that match TRBD1. Trimming removed 1 base from V and 7 bases from J; junction bases left unmatched: 5. CDR1 is SGHKS, CDR2 YYEKEE, per germline (reference sequence). The length of the CDR3 is 14 residues. The CDR3 here is CASSLYGTGFGYTF. DNA for the CDR3: TGTGCCAGCAGCTTGTACGGGACAGGGTTTGGCTACACCTTC.

This clonotype was observed a handful of times. The rearrangement uses TRBV6-6 and TRBJ2-7; TRBD2 matches at 9 bases. The junction had 9 bases not matched to a gene; V was cut back by 6 bases and J by 0 bases. CDR3 size: 16 residues. Germline V gene lookup returns CDR1 MNHNY and CDR2 SVGAGI (reference sequence). The CDR3 sequence is CASRRVASGNSYEQYF. CDR3 bases: TGTGCCAGCAGAAGGGTGGCTAGCGGGAACTCCTACGAGCAGTACTTC.